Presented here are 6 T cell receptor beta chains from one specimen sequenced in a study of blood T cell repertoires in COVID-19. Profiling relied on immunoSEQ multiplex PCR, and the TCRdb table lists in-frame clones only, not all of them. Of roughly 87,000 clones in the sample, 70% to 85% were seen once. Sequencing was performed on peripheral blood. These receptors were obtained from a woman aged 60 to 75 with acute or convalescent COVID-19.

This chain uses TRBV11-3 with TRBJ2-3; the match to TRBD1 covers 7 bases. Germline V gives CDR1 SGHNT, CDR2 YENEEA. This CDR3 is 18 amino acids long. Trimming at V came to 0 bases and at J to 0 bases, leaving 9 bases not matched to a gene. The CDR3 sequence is CASSLDLGQDFSTDTQYF. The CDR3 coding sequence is TGTGCCAGCAGCTTAGATCTCGGACAGGATTTTAGCACAGATACGCAGTATTTT.

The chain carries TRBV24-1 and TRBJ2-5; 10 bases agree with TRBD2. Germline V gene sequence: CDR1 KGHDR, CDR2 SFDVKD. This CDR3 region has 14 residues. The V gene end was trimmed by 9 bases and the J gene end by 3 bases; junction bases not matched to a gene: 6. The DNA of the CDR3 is TGTGCCACCGGAGCGGGGGGGCCTAAAGAGACCCAGTACTTC. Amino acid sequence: CATGAGGPKETQYF.

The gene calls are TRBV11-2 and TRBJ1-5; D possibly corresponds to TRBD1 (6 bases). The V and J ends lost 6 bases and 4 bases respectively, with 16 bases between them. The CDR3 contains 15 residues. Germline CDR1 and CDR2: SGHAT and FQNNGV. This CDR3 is CASRATGSQNQPQHF. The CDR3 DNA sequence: TGTGCCAGCAGAGCAACAGGGAGCCAGAATCAGCCCCAGCATTTT.

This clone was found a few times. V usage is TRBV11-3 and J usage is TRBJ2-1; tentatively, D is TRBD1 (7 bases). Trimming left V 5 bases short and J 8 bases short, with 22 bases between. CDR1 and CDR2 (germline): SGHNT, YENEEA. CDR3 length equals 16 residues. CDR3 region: CASSPGGTATFDEQFF. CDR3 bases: TGTGCCAGCAGCCCTGGCGGGACAGCGACCTTCGATGAGCAGTTCTTC.

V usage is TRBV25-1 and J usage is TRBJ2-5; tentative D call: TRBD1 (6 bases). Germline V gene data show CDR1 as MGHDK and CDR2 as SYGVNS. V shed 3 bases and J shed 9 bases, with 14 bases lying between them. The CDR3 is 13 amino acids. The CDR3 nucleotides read TGTGCCAGCAGTGATAGGGGGTTTGGGGCCCAGTACTTC. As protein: CASSDRGFGAQYF.

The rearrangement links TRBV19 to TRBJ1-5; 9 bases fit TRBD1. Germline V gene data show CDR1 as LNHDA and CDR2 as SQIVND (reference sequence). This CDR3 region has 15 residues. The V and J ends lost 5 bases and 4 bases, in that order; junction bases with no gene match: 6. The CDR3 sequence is CASSQNRGLNQPQHF. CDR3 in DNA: TGTGCCAGTAGTCAGAACAGGGGGCTAAATCAGCCCCAGCATTTT.